The text below deals with one T cell receptor (beta chain). Its antigen is unknown. Each CDR3 protein gets one entry after TCRdb re-called the reads with MiXCR. Of some 68,000 distinct CDR3 sequences listed, approximately 22% were seen once; the top ten hold 60% to 85%. V trimming: 2 bases; J trimming: 4 bases; junction bases outside the gene matches: 2. Germline loops: CDR1 MNHEY, CDR2 SVGEGT. The CDR3 spans 16 residues. This record belongs to a study of T cell repertoires in cytomegalovirus infection. The specimen was PBMCs, sequenced either directly or after in vitro stimulation (not recorded which). This TCR was recovered from a human donor in good health (CMV status not recorded). Some clones in this sample may be carry-over from other donors' samples. The rearrangement links TRBV6-2 or TRBV6-3 to TRBJ2-1; 13 bases match TRBD2. The CDR3 DNA reads TGTGCCAGCAGTTACGGGGGACTAGCGGGATACAATGAGCAGTTCTTC. Protein product: CASSYGGLAGYNEQFF.